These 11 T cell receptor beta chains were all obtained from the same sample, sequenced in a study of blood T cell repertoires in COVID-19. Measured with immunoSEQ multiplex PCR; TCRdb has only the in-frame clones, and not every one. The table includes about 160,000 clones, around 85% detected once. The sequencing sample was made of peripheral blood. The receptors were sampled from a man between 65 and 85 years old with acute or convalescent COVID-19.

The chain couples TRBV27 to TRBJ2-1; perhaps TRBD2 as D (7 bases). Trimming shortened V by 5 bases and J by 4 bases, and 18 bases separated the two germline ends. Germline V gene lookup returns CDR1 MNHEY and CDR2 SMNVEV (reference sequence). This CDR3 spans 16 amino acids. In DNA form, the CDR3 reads TGTGCCAGCAGTCCCCCCGGGGGGCGAGGGTACAATGAGCAGTTCTTC. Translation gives CASSPPGGRGYNEQFF.

CDR3: CASRDWGTDTQYF. CDR3 DNA: TGTGCCAGCCGGGACTGGGGCACAGATACGCAGTATTTT. V usage is TRBV27 and J usage is TRBJ2-3; possible D gene TRBD2, 6 bases. Between the trimmed V and J ends, which lost 8 bases and 1 base, there was a span of 10 bases. This CDR3 has 13 amino acids. Germline loops: CDR1 MNHEY, CDR2 SMNVEV (reference sequence).

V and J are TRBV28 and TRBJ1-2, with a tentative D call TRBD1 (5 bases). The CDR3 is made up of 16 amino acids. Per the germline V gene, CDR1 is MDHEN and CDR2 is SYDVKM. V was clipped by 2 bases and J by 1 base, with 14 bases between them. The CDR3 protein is CASSLPQGVLNYGYTF. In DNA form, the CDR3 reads TGTGCCAGCAGTTTACCTCAAGGGGTCCTTAACTATGGCTACACCTTC.

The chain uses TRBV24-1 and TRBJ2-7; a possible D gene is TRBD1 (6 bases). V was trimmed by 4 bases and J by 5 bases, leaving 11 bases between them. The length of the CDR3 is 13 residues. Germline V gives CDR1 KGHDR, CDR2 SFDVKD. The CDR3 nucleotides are TGTGCCACCAGTGAGGGGACAATCGACGAGCAGTACTTC. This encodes CATSEGTIDEQYF.

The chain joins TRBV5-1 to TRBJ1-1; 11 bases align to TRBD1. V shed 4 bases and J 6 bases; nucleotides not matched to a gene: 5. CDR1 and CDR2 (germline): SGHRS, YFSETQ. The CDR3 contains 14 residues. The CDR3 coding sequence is TGCGCCAGCAGCCCCGGACAGGGGGCCGCTGAAGCTTTCTTT. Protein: CASSPGQGAAEAFF. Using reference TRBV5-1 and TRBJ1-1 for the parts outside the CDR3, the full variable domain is KAGVTQTPRYLIKTRGQQVTLSCSPISGHRSVSWYQQTPGQGLQFLFEYFSETQRNKGNFPGRFSGRQFSNSRSEMNVSTLELGDSALYLCASSPGQGAAEAFFGQGTRLTVV.

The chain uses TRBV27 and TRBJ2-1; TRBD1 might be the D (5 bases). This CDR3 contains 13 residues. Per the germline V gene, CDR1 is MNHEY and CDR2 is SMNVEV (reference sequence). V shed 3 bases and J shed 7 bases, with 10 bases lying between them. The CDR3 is CASSFGRVNEQFF. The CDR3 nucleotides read TGTGCCAGCAGTTTCGGCAGGGTGAATGAGCAGTTCTTC.

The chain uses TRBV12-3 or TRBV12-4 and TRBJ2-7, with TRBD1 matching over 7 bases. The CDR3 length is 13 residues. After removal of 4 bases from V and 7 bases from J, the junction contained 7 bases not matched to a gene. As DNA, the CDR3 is TGTGCCAGCAGTTCCGGGACAGCGGTTGAGCAGTACTTC. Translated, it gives CASSSGTAVEQYF.

The CDR3 bases are TGTGCCAGCAGTTTAAACCTAGGACAGTCCTACGAGCAGTACTTC. It codes for CASSLNLGQSYEQYF. This chain uses TRBV28 with TRBJ2-7, with D tentatively TRBD1 (6 bases). Trimming pared 2 bases from V and 1 base from J, leaving 12 bases between. Germline CDR1 and CDR2: MDHEN and SYDVKM. The CDR3 runs 15 residues.

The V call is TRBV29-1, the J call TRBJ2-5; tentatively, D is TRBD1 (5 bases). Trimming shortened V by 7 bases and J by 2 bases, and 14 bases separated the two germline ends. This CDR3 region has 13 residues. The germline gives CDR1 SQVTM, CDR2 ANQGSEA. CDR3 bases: TGCAGCGCCCGTAGACAGTCTCAAGAGACCCAGTACTTC. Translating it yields CSARRQSQETQYF.

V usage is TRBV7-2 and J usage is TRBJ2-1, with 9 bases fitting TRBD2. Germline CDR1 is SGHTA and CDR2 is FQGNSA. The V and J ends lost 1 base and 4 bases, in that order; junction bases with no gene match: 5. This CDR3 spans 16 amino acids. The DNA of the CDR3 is TGTGCCAGCAGCTTAGTGGGCGGGAGGGTTTACAATGAGCAGTTCTTC. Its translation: CASSLVGGRVYNEQFF.

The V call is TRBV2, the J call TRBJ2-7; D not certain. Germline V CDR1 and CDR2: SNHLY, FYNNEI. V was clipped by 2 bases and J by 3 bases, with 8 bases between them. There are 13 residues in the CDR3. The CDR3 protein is CASSELVLYEQYF. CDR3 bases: TGTGCCAGCAGTGAATTAGTCCTCTACGAGCAGTACTTC. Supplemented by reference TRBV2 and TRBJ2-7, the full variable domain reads EPEVTQTPSHQVTQMGQEVILRCVPISNHLYFYWYRQILGQKVEFLVSFYNNEISEKSEIFDDQFSVERPDGSNFTLKIRSTKLEDSAMYFCASSELVLYEQYFGPGTRLTVT.